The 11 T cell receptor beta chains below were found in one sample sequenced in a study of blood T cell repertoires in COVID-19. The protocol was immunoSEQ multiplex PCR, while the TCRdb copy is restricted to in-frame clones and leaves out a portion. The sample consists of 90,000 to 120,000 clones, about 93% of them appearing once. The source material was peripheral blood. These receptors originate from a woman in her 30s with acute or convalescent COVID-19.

The CDR3 reads CSVEAGFSYEQYF. The CDR3 DNA reads TGCAGCGTTGAAGCGGGGTTCTCCTACGAGCAGTACTTC. The gene calls are TRBV29-1 and TRBJ2-7; a possible D gene is TRBD2 (5 bases). V lost 1 base and J lost 0, with 7 bases in between. The germline CDR1 and CDR2 sequences are SQVTM and ANQGSEA. This CDR3 region has 13 residues.

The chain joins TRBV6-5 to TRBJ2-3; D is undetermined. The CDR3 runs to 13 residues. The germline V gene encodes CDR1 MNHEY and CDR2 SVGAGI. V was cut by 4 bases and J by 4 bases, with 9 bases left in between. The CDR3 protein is CASSFRSSDTQYF. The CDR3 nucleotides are TGTGCCAGCAGTTTTCGTTCGTCAGATACGCAGTATTTT.

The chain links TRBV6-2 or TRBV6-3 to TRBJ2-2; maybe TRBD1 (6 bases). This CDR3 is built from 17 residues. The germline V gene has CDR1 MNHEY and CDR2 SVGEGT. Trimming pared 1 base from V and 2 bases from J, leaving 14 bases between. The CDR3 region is CASSYFRARGNTGELFF. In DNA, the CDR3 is TGTGCCAGCAGTTACTTTCGAGCCAGGGGAAACACCGGGGAGCTGTTTTTT.

CDR3 sequence reads: CASGLVQTFMNTEAFF. The CDR3 nucleotides read TGTGCTAGTGGTTTGGTCCAGACATTTATGAACACTGAAGCTTTCTTT. The chain recombines TRBV12-5 with TRBJ1-1; D remains unclear. The CDR3 spans 16 residues. Between the trimmed V and J ends, which lost 0 bases and 0 bases, there was a span of 11 bases. Germline CDR1 and CDR2: LGHNT and FRNRAP.

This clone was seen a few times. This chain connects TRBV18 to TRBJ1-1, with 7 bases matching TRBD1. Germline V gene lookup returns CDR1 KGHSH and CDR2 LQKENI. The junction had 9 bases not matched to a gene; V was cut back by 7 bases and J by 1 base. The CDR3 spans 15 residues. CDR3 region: CASCCQGGKNTEAFF. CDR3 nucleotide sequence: TGTGCCAGCTGTTGCCAAGGGGGCAAGAACACTGAAGCTTTCTTT.

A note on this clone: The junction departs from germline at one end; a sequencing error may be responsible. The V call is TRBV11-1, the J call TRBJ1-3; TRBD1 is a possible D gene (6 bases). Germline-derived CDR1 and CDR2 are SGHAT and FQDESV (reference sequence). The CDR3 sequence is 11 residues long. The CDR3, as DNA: TGTGCCAGCAGCCAAAATGGACAGTTATTTTTT. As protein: CASSQNGQLFF.

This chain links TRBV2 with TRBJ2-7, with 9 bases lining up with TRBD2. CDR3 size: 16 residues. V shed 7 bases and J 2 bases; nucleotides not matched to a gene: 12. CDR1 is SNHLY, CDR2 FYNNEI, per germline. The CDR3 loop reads CASTGLGLAETYEQYF. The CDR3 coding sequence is TGTGCCAGCACCGGGTTGGGACTAGCAGAAACCTACGAGCAGTACTTC. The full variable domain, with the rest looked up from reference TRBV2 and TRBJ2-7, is EPEVTQTPSHQVTQMGQEVILRCVPISNHLYFYWYRQILGQKVEFLVSFYNNEISEKSEIFDDQFSVERPDGSNFTLKIRSTKLEDSAMYFCASTGLGLAETYEQYFGPGTRLTVT.

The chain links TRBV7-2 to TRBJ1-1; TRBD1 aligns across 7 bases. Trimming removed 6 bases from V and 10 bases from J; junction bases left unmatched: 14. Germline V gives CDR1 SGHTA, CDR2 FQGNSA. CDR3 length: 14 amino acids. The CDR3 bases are TGTGCCAGCAGTCCTAGGGGGCAGGGGGTGGCAGCTTTCTTT. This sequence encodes CASSPRGQGVAAFF.

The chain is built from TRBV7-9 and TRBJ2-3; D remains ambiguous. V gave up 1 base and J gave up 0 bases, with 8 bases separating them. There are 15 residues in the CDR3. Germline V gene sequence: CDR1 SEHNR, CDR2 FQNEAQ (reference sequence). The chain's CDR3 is CASSLDSTSTDTQYF. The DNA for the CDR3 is TGTGCCAGCAGCTTAGACAGCACTAGCACAGATACGCAGTATTTT.

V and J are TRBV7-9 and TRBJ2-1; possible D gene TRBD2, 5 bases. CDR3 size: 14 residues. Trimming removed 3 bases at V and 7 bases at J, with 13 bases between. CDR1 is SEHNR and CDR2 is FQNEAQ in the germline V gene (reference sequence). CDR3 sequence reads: CASSLGREINEQFF. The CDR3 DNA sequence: TGTGCCAGCAGCTTGGGTCGGGAAATTAATGAGCAGTTCTTC.

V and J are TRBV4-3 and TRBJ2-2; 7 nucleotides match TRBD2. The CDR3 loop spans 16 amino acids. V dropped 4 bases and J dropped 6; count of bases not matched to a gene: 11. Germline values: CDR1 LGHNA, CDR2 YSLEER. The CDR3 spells CASSLFGTTTPGELFF. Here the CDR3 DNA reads TGCGCCAGCAGCCTCTTCGGGACTACTACTCCCGGGGAGCTGTTTTTT.